A selection of T cell receptor beta chains follows, all from one sample in a study of response to subunit inactivated influenza vaccine. TCRdb passed the RT-PCR reads through MiXCR, listing each CDR3 protein once. The sample has about 300,000 distinct CDR3 sequences, around a fifth seen once. The sample in question was PBMCs from blood, obtained 21 months after vaccination. All receptors come from a man in his fifties or sixties who received an inactivated influenza vaccine. Each CDR3 is given with its conserved first and last residue. The order of the fields is V gene, J gene, D gene, CDR3 protein. D genes are given only for firm matches.

>TRBV4-1|TRBJ2-6|-
CASSLTTAGLSTTSGANVLTF
>TRBV9|TRBJ1-1|TRBD1
CASSDPRQGTDTEAFF
>TRBV4-1|TRBJ1-2|-
CASSQNGGYGYTF
>TRBV28|TRBJ2-3|-
CASSFILTDTQYF
>TRBV15|TRBJ2-2|-
CATSTRGAGELFF
>TRBV27|TRBJ1-4|-
CASRNEKLFF
>TRBV20-1|TRBJ1-3|TRBD1
CSARDWTGMTIYF
>TRBV7-9|TRBJ2-1|-
CASSRRRGSSYNEQFF
>TRBV12-3/TRBV12-4|TRBJ1-2|-
CASSPQHRAWGYTF
>TRBV20-1|TRBJ2-2|-
CSAWTGNTGELFF
>TRBV12-3/TRBV12-4|TRBJ2-1|TRBD2
CASSLSDWRGGENEQFF
>TRBV10-3|TRBJ1-5|-
CAISESERPQHF
>TRBV20-1|TRBJ2-2|-
CSARGGTNGELFF
>TRBV6-5|TRBJ1-4|TRBD1
CASSYPPGQGSEYEKLFF
>TRBV4-1|TRBJ1-1|-
CASSQAISNTEAFF
>TRBV28|TRBJ2-7|-
CASSFRQGGVDEQYF
>TRBV10-3|TRBJ1-5|-
CAISEGQGTYQPQHF
>TRBV9|TRBJ1-4|TRBD1
CASSVLGQGGKLFF
>TRBV14|TRBJ1-6|-
CASSQADRYRSPLHF
>TRBV14|TRBJ1-1|-
CASGGSRTEAFF
>TRBV5-5|TRBJ1-4|-
CASSLDTNEKLFF
>TRBV6-1|TRBJ2-3|TRBD2
CASRRLAGRADTQYF
>TRBV28|TRBJ2-4|-
CASSLSRLGTNIQYF
>TRBV25-1|TRBJ2-4|-
CASTDFPGNIQYF
>TRBV6-2/TRBV6-3|TRBJ1-1|-
CASSVAGRNTEAFF
>TRBV19|TRBJ1-1|-
CASSSRKNTEAFF
>TRBV20-1|TRBJ2-3|TRBD2
CSARDFLTSGSLDTQYF
>TRBV6-1|TRBJ2-7|-
CASRDLQISYEQYF